The T cell receptor (beta chain) under discussion was sequenced for a study of T cells after posttransplantation cyclophosphamide. Losses at the gene ends were 10 bases for V and 1 base for J; bases not matched to a gene: 9. The CDR3 spans 14 residues. Germline CDR1 is MNHEY and CDR2 is SMNVEV (reference sequence). Sequencing was performed with immunoSEQ multiplex PCR; in TCRdb, only in-frame clones are kept and a portion is missing. The table lists 31,000 or so clones, over 75% of them singletons. The naive gate required viable CD3+CD4+ or CD3+CD8+ cells with CCR7+CD45RA+CD45RO-CD95-CD27+CD28+ phenotype. As concerns this clone: Its antigen remains unknown.

Whole-study results and caveats: Blood and skin or GI T cell repertoires showed limited TRB overlap. After PTCy, TRB diversity resembled that of CNI/methotrexate controls. Later post-transplant blood repertoires were often dominated by donor CD8+ memory clones.

What was sequenced was naive CD4+ T cells sorted from blood. V gene TRBV27 combines with J gene TRBJ2-5; 7 bases map to TRBD1. The TCR sequence derives from a man between 25 and 39 years old in good health and a related stem cell transplant donor. CDR3 protein: CATSDRAFQETQYF. CDR3 nucleotides: TGTGCCACCTCAGACAGGGCGTTCCAAGAGACCCAGTACTTC.